The 12 T cell receptor beta chains below were found in one sample sequenced in a study of T cells in localized non-small cell lung cancer. Assay: immunoSEQ multiplex PCR; the TCRdb copy retains only in-frame clones and omits some. This table holds under 40,000 clones, over 75% found once. Sequencing used peripheral blood, obtained before any cancer treatment. The origin of the receptors is a male donor at least 60 years old with stage III lung adenocarcinoma.

The V and J genes are TRBV11-2 and TRBJ2-3; tentatively, D is TRBD2 (5 bases). V gave up 0 bases and J gave up 7 bases, with 14 bases separating them. The CDR3 has 15 amino acids. Germline CDR1 SGHAT, CDR2 FQNNGV. CDR3 region: CASSLDFIGVNTQYF. CDR3 DNA: TGTGCCAGCAGCTTAGATTTTATCGGGGTAAATACGCAGTATTTT.

J is TRBJ2-7 and V is TRBV7-2, with D unresolved. The CDR3 contains 14 residues. Between the trimmed V and J ends, which lost 2 bases and 8 bases, there was a span of 16 bases. Germline V gene lookup returns CDR1 SGHTA and CDR2 FQGNSA. The DNA of the CDR3 is TGTGCCAGCAGCTTAACGCAGCCCCCCAGACAGCAGTACTTC. This codes for CASSLTQPPRQQYF. The variable domain in full, with the rest retrieved from reference TRBV7-2 and TRBJ2-7, is GAGVSQSPSNKVTEKGKDVELRCDPISGHTALYWYRQSLGQGLEFLIYFQGNSAPDKSGLPSDRFSAERTGGSVSTLTIQRTQQEDSAVYLCASSLTQPPRQQYFGPGTRLTVT.

The chain has TRBV19 and TRBJ1-5; TRBD1 matches at 12 bases. V shed 5 bases, J shed 6 bases, and the junction held 8 bases outside the gene matches. The length of the CDR3 is 16 residues. Germline CDR1 LNHDA, CDR2 SQIVND (reference sequence). CDR3 coding DNA: TGTGCCAGTAGTGGGAGGGACAGGGGGCTTAGTCAGCCCCAGCATTTT. As protein: CASSGRDRGLSQPQHF.

V usage is TRBV28 and J usage is TRBJ2-1; 7 bases are a match to TRBD1. CDR1 is MDHEN, CDR2 SYDVKM, per germline. This CDR3 contains 15 residues. Trimming took 3 bases from V and 0 from J; bases not matched to a gene: 2. CDR3 protein: CASSFPGGSYNEQFF. The DNA for the CDR3 is TGTGCCAGCAGTTTCCCAGGGGGCTCCTACAATGAGCAGTTCTTC.

V and J are TRBV11-2 and TRBJ2-3; the D gene is possibly TRBD1 (6 bases). The CDR3 is 14 amino acids. With 3 bases removed from V and 2 bases from J, the gap between germline ends came to 9 bases. CDR1 SGHAT and CDR2 FQNNGV come from the germline V gene. CDR3 sequence: CASSFTGNTDTQYF. The CDR3, as DNA: TGTGCCAGCAGCTTCACAGGGAACACAGATACGCAGTATTTT.

The genes are TRBV7-9 and TRBJ1-2, with D perhaps TRBD1 (5 bases). Germline CDR1 SEHNR, CDR2 FQNEAQ (reference sequence). CDR3 length equals 13 residues. With 2 bases removed from V and 8 bases from J, the gap between germline ends came to 12 bases. The CDR3 sequence: CASSLPLGPGYTF. CDR3 DNA: TGTGCCAGCAGCTTACCCTTGGGACCAGGCTACACCTTC.

The chain recombines TRBV6-4 with TRBJ1-1; D not resolved. The CDR3 runs to 15 residues. The V gene's germline CDR1 is MRHNA and CDR2 SNTAGT. The V and J ends lost 4 bases and 0 bases respectively, with 12 bases between them. The CDR3 coding sequence is TGTGCCAGCAGTGTAGAGGCCTCCATGAACACTGAAGCTTTCTTT. It is translated as CASSVEASMNTEAFF.

The J gene is TRBJ1-5, the V gene TRBV7-8; D gene uncertain. Looked up from germline, CDR1 is SGHVS and CDR2 is FQNEAQ. The CDR3 covers 12 residues. Trimming pared 1 base from V and 11 bases from J, leaving 9 bases between. The CDR3 coding sequence is TGTGCCAGCAGCTTAGAGCGAGGGTCCCAGCATTTT. Protein sequence: CASSLERGSQHF. The full variable domain, completed using reference TRBV7-8 and TRBJ1-5, is GAGVSQSPRYKVAKRGQDVALRCDPISGHVSLFWYQQALGQGPEFLTYFQNEAQLDKSGLPSDRFFAERPEGSVSTLKIQRTQQEDSAVYLCASSLERGSQHFGDGTRLSIL.

This chain connects TRBV2 to TRBJ1-5; the match to TRBD1 covers 7 bases. Germline V gives CDR1 SNHLY, CDR2 FYNNEI. This CDR3 contains 15 residues. V was pared by 3 bases and J by 5 bases, with 7 bases of the junction left unmatched. CDR3 amino acids: CASSEGRGRYQPQHF. The CDR3 region has the DNA TGTGCCAGCAGTGAGGGGAGGGGGCGATATCAGCCCCAGCATTTT.

The chain uses TRBV30 and TRBJ2-5; TRBD1 or TRBD2 may be the D gene (5 bases each). V lost 0 bases and J lost 4, with 12 bases in between. The CDR3 has 14 residues. Looked up from germline, CDR1 is GTSNPN and CDR2 is SVGIG (reference sequence). The CDR3 DNA reads TGTGCCTGGAGTGTTGGGGGTTCCACAGAGACCCAGTACTTC. Protein: CAWSVGGSTETQYF.

The chain is built from TRBV28 and TRBJ1-2; D call uncertain. Germline CDR1 is MDHEN and CDR2 is SYDVKM. Between the trimmed V and J ends, which lost 2 bases and 3 bases, there was a span of 19 bases. The CDR3 consists of 17 residues. The CDR3 here is CASSLRIRDAGDYGYTF. The CDR3 coding sequence is TGTGCCAGCAGTTTACGTATCCGAGACGCCGGGGACTATGGCTACACCTTC.

The chain joins TRBV7-9 to TRBJ2-3, with TRBD2 matching over 9 bases. The CDR3 covers 17 residues. Germline V gene lookup returns CDR1 SEHNR and CDR2 FQNEAQ (reference sequence). With V trimmed by 8 bases and J by 3 bases, 15 bases remained unmatched. The DNA of the CDR3 is TGTGCCAGCTCAGGAGGTATAGCGGGAGAGAGGACAGATACGCAGTATTTT. Translated: CASSGGIAGERTDTQYF. Full variable domain (missing parts from reference TRBV7-9 and TRBJ2-3): DTGVSQNPRHKITKRGQNVTFRCDPISEHNRLYWYRQTLGQGPEFLTYFQNEAQLEKSRLLSDRFSAERPKGSFSTLEIQRTEQGDSAMYLCASSGGIAGERTDTQYFGPGTRLTVL.